This T cell receptor (beta chain) was retrieved from a study of control samples from healthy donors and cancer patients (dated by TCRdb to 2018 to 2021). The library relied on the immunoSEQ multiplex PCR assay. TCRdb's version of the immuneACCESS table is confined to in-frame rearrangements and falls short of the full clone set. An unresolved V gene accounts for under half of the shortfall where checked; the remainder is of unknown origin. The sample yields approximately 100,000 clones; around 90% were counted once. Jointly, the top ten make up around 3% of the sample. From the cysteine up to the phenylalanine, the CDR3 has a length of 16 residues. The kept DNA is CDR3 alone, 48 bases in frame from the first base. V trim: 5 bases; J trim: 0 bases; unmatched bases: 9. Per the germline V gene, MNHEY is the CDR1 and SVGEGT is the CDR2. Turning to this clone: Its antigen specificity is not known. Base qualities are not recorded, but no much larger clone differs from it by a single base.

The sequence joins TRBV6-2 or TRBV6-3 to TRBJ1-1; 7 of the junction bases match TRBD1. The receptor comes from a human donor in good health. The donor label of this sample is uncertain. Material for sequencing was blood. The CDR3 sequence is CASSTTGPFMNTEAFF. The nucleotide sequence reads TGTGCCAGCAGTACGACAGGGCCTTTCATGAACACTGAAGCTTTCTTT.